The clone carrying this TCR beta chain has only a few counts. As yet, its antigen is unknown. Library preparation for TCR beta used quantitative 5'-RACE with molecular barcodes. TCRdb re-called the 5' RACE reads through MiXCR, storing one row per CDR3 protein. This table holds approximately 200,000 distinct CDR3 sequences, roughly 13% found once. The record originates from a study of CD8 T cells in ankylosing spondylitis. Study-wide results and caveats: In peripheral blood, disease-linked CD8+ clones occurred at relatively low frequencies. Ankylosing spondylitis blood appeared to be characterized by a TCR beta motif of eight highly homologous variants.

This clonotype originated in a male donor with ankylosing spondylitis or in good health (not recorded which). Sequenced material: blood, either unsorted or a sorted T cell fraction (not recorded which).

CDR3 in DNA: TGTGCCAGCAGAACAGGTTCCTACGAGCAGTACTTC. Its translation is CASRTGSYEQYF. V is TRBV27 and J is TRBJ2-7; possibly TRBD1 for D (5 bases). V was clipped by 6 bases and J by 1 base, with 7 bases between them. The CDR3 is 12 amino acids. The V gene's germline CDR1 is MNHEY and CDR2 SMNVEV (reference sequence).